The 20 T cell receptor beta chains reported below all come from one sample, sequenced in a study of beta chain features in type 1 diabetes. Study-wide results and limits: Among all four CD4+ subsets, Type 1 diabetes patients had TCRB CDR3s that were moderately but significantly shorter.

The study reverse transcribed the entire isolated RNA, so it sequenced expressed TCRB transcripts. Assay: immunoSEQ multiplex PCR; the TCRdb copy retains only in-frame clones and omits some. The sample comprises some 150,000 clones, about 13% of which are singletons, and 1% to 1.5% rests with the top ten. Their recognized antigens are unknown. The sequencing input was central memory CD4+ T cells from blood. The receptors shown here come from a man younger than 35 with type 1 diabetes.

This clone was seen a handful of times. CDR3 region: CASSPSFTEAFF. The CDR3 nucleotides read TGTGCCAGCAGTCCGTCGTTCACTGAAGCTTTCTTT. The V and J genes are TRBV28 and TRBJ1-1; D gene uncertain. There are 12 residues in the CDR3. Trimming took off 5 bases at V and 4 bases at J, with 8 bases between the two ends. Germline lookup yields CDR1 MDHEN and CDR2 SYDVKM.

This clone was seen ten or more times. J is TRBJ2-1 and V is TRBV7-2; D is possibly TRBD2 (5 bases). The germline CDR1 and CDR2 sequences are SGHTA and FQGNSA. The CDR3 is 15 amino acids. V dropped 5 bases and J dropped 0 bases, with 11 bases sitting between them. In nucleotides, the CDR3 is TGTGCCAGCAGCATCGGACTCAGCTCCTACAATGAGCAGTTCTTC. Its protein is CASSIGLSSYNEQFF.

As regards this clone: Other DNA sequences in the same sample also yield this CDR3. J is TRBJ2-1 and V is TRBV5-1, with a weak D call TRBD1 (5 bases). Germline values: CDR1 SGHRS, CDR2 YFSETQ. The V end lost 0 bases, the J end lost 0 bases, and 7 bases lay between the germline ends. The CDR3 is 15 residues long. The CDR3 here is CASSLGQGSYNEQFF. The CDR3 nucleotides read TGCGCCAGCAGCTTGGGTCAGGGCTCCTACAATGAGCAGTTCTTC.

This clone was observed a few times. V is TRBV10-3 and J is TRBJ2-5; D may correspond to TRBD1 or TRBD2 (6 bases each). Per the germline V gene, CDR1 is ENHRY and CDR2 is SYGVKD. This CDR3 spans 14 amino acids. The V gene lost 4 bases and the J gene lost 2 bases, with 11 bases spanning the gap. The CDR3 DNA reads as TGTGCCATCAGTGTTGGAGGGGGGCAAGAGACCCAGTACTTC. This codes for CAISVGGGQETQYF.

This chain connects TRBV18 to TRBJ1-6; D is undetermined. Germline assignment: CDR1 KGHSH and CDR2 LQKENI. The CDR3 covers 15 residues. V lost 2 bases and J 8 bases, leaving 13 bases between the germline ends. The DNA for the CDR3 is TGTGCCAGCTCACCAGGGCTGGAGATGGATTCACCCCTCCACTTT. Its protein product is CASSPGLEMDSPLHF.

There are a few counts of this clone. The sample carries other DNA sequences with the same CDR3. The V gene is TRBV27, the J gene TRBJ1-6, with 9 bases matching TRBD1. V shed 5 bases and J 7 bases; nucleotides not matched to a gene: 6. The CDR3 extends over 15 amino acids. The V gene's germline CDR1 is MNHEY and CDR2 SMNVEV (reference sequence). CDR3 sequence (DNA): TGTGCCAGCAGTAGGACAGGGGTTGGCAATTCACCCCTCCACTTT. Residues: CASSRTGVGNSPLHF.

This clone was counted a few times. This chain connects TRBV6-1 to TRBJ2-7, with 7 nucleotides matching TRBD1. Germline CDR1 is MNHNS and CDR2 is SASEGT. V was pared by 2 bases and J by 1 base, with 5 bases of the junction left unmatched. The length of the CDR3 is 15 residues. CDR3 sequence (DNA): TGTGCCAGCAGTGAACCGGGACAGCCTTCCTACGAGCAGTACTTC. It is translated as CASSEPGQPSYEQYF.

This clone has just a few counts. This chain uses TRBV6-1 with TRBJ1-5; D not certain. The ends were cut back, 5 bases at V and 5 bases at J, with 10 bases in the middle. From germline, CDR1 is MNHNS and CDR2 SASEGT. The CDR3 has 13 residues. CDR3 amino acids: CASSFNEDQPQHF. CDR3 nucleotides: TGTGCCAGCAGTTTCAATGAAGATCAGCCCCAGCATTTT.

The CDR3 spells CASSPPGRETQYF. The CDR3 region has the DNA TGTGCCAGCAGCCCCCCGGGAAGGGAGACCCAGTACTTC. The chain combines TRBV7-2 with TRBJ2-5, with D perhaps TRBD2 (5 bases). V was trimmed by 5 bases and J by 5 bases, leaving 12 bases between them. Germline assignment: CDR1 SGHTA and CDR2 FQGNSA. The CDR3 sequence is 13 residues long.

This clone showed up many times. J is TRBJ2-1 and V is TRBV7-2; TRBD2 agrees at 7 bases. The CDR3 consists of 16 residues. V trimming: 5 bases; J trimming: 1 base; junction bases outside the gene matches: 8. The germline V gene has CDR1 SGHTA and CDR2 FQGNSA. DNA of the CDR3: TGTGCCAGCAGCCAACCGGGCGGGGGATCCTACAATGAGCAGTTCTTC. This sequence encodes CASSQPGGGSYNEQFF.

The table lists this clone with a few counts. The J gene is TRBJ2-1, the V gene TRBV25-1, with a possible D match to TRBD1 (6 bases). From germline, CDR1 is MGHDK and CDR2 SYGVNS. The CDR3 extends over 12 amino acids. V lost 3 bases and J 14 bases, leaving 14 bases between the germline ends. DNA of the CDR3: TGTGCCAGCAGTGACCCACAGGGCCCTAAGTTCTTC. Protein product: CASSDPQGPKFF.

This clone has a handful of counts. J is TRBJ2-7 and V is TRBV30, with TRBD1 matching 11 bases. Trimming at V came to 2 bases and at J to 3 bases, leaving 6 bases not matched to a gene. Germline CDR1 is GTSNPN and CDR2 is SVGIG (reference sequence). This CDR3 has 15 residues. CDR3: CAWSISGTGGYEQYF. The CDR3 DNA is TGTGCCTGGAGTATTTCCGGGACAGGGGGCTACGAGCAGTACTTC.

The chain carries TRBV5-1 and TRBJ2-2; the match to TRBD1 covers 8 bases. V shed 5 bases, J shed 3 bases, and the junction held 3 bases outside the gene matches. The CDR3 has 14 amino acids. From germline, CDR1 is SGHRS and CDR2 YFSETQ. The CDR3 region is CASSMTGDTGELFF. The CDR3 nucleotides are TGCGCCAGCAGTATGACAGGGGACACCGGGGAGCTGTTTTTT.

The chain carries TRBV30 and TRBJ1-2, with TRBD1 identical over 7 bases. Germline lookup yields CDR1 GTSNPN and CDR2 SVGIG (reference sequence). This CDR3 comprises 13 residues. V shed 4 bases, J shed 8 bases, and the junction held 10 bases outside the gene matches. The CDR3 bases are TGTGCCTGGAATAACAGGGGATCGGAAGGCTACACCTTC. As protein: CAWNNRGSEGYTF. The whole variable domain, remainder taken from reference TRBV30 and TRBJ1-2, is SQTIHQWPATLVQPVGSPLSLECTVEGTSNPNLYWYRQAAGRGLQLLFYSVGIGQISSEVPQNLSASRPQDRQFILSSKKLLLSDSGFYLCAWNNRGSEGYTFGSGTRLTVV.

This clone has only one observation. The sample contains more than one DNA sequence encoding this CDR3. The chain combines TRBV9 with TRBJ2-5, with 9 nucleotides matching TRBD1. This CDR3 is built from 16 residues. Trimming took 0 bases from V and 5 from J; bases not matched to a gene: 8. Germline lookup yields CDR1 SGDLS and CDR2 YYNGEE. The CDR3 DNA sequence: TGTGCCAGCAGCGTAGCGCAGGGACAGGGTGCGGAGACCCAGTACTTC. Amino acids: CASSVAQGQGAETQYF.

This clone was counted ten times or more. This chain joins TRBV9 and TRBJ2-1, with unresolved D. The ends were cut back, 6 bases at V and 1 base at J, with 11 bases in the middle. Germline V lookup: CDR1 SGDLS, CDR2 YYNGEE. The CDR3 loop spans 14 amino acids. The CDR3 DNA sequence: TGTGCCAGCAACGGCGGAATTTCCTACAATGAGCAGTTCTTC. Protein sequence: CASNGGISYNEQFF.

This clone came up a few times. The sample has other DNA sequences that encode this CDR3 too. DNA of the CDR3: TGTGCCAGCAGCGGACAGGGTAGCACAGATACGCAGTATTTT. Its translation: CASSGQGSTDTQYF. The chain couples TRBV6-5 to TRBJ2-3, with 8 bases that match TRBD1. Looked up from germline, CDR1 is MNHEY and CDR2 is SVGAGI. Losses at the gene ends were 6 bases for V and 0 bases for J; bases not matched to a gene: 2. The CDR3 extends over 14 amino acids.

This clone came up a few times. This rearrangement joins TRBV30 to TRBJ1-6; tentatively, D is TRBD1 (5 bases). CDR3 length: 13 amino acids. V lost 3 bases to trimming and J lost 5 bases, with 8 bases between them. CDR1 is GTSNPN, CDR2 SVGIG, per germline (reference sequence). Here the CDR3 reads CAWRRDDNSPLHF. The DNA for the CDR3 is TGTGCCTGGAGACGGGACGATAATTCACCCCTCCACTTT. Based on the CDR3 plus reference TRBV30 and TRBJ1-6, the full variable domain is SQTIHQWPATLVQPVGSPLSLECTVEGTSNPNLYWYRQAAGRGLQLLFYSVGIGQISSEVPQNLSASRPQDRQFILSSKKLLLSDSGFYLCAWRRDDNSPLHFGNGTRLTVT.

The chain combines TRBV29-1 with TRBJ1-2; D not certain. This CDR3 has 12 residues. The V gene lost 5 bases and the J gene lost 0 bases, with 7 bases spanning the gap. Germline assignment: CDR1 SQVTM and CDR2 ANQGSEA. CDR3 loop: CSVQDSNYGYTF. The CDR3 coding sequence is TGCAGCGTTCAGGATTCTAACTATGGCTACACCTTC.

A few counts support this clone. The chain carries TRBV11-2 and TRBJ2-3, with 14 bases that match TRBD2. The CDR3 spans 17 residues. Germline lookup yields CDR1 SGHAT and CDR2 FQNNGV. The V and J ends lost 6 bases and 5 bases, in that order; junction bases with no gene match: 10. DNA of the CDR3: TGTGCCAGCAGTTCCCGACTAGCGGGGGGGCGCATAGATACGCAGTATTTT. Amino acid sequence: CASSSRLAGGRIDTQYF.